The 2 T cell receptor beta chains below were found in one sample sequenced in a study of blood T cell repertoires in COVID-19 (dated by TCRdb to 2020 to 2022). The library was built by means of the immunoSEQ multiplex PCR assay. In TCRdb, the immuneACCESS table is reduced to in-frame sequences with V and J assigned. These tables do not hold every clone; where another copy was compared, an unresolved V gene accounts for under half, and the others remain unexplained. This sample is represented by around 370,000 clones; more than 70% of them were singletons. The top ten hold roughly 1.2% of the sample. Sequences were obtained from PBMCs or T cells enriched from blood (not recorded which). The receptors originated from a woman younger than 35 who had recovered from COVID-19.

The chain uses TRBV7-2 and TRBJ2-7; D possibly corresponds to TRBD1 (6 bases). Trimming removed 0 bases at V and 3 bases at J, with 18 bases between. The germline CDR1 and CDR2 sequences are SGHTA and FQGNSA. The CDR3 is made up of 17 amino acids. The DNA for the CDR3 is TGTGCCAGCAGCTTAGCGGTTAAAGGGGGTCCACTCTACGAGCAGTACTTC. Translating it yields CASSLAVKGGPLYEQYF.

The V call is TRBV5-1, the J call TRBJ1-1; D is possibly TRBD1 (5 bases). The germline gives CDR1 SGHRS, CDR2 YFSETQ. The CDR3 length is 14 residues. Trimming left V 4 bases short and J 8 bases short, with 18 bases between. This CDR3 reads CASSPSPGEREAFF. The DNA of the CDR3 is TGCGCCAGCAGCCCAAGCCCGGGGGAGAGAGAAGCTTTCTTT.